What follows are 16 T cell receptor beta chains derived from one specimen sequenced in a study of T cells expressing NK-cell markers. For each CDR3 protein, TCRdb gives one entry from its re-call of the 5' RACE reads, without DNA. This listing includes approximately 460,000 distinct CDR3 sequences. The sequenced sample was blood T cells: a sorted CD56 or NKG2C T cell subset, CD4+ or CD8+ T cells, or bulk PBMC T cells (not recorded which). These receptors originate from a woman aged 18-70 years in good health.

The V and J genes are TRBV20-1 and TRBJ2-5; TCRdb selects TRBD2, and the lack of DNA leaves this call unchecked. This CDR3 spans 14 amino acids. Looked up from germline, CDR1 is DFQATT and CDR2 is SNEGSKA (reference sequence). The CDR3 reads CSASGTTDVRTQYF.

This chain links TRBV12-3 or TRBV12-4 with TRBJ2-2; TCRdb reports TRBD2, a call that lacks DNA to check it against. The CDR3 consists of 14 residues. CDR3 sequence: CASSPGLDTGELFF.

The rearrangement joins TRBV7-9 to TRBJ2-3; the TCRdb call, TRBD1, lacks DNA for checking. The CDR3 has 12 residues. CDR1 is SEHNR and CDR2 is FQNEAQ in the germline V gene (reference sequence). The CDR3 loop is CASSPGVYTQYF.

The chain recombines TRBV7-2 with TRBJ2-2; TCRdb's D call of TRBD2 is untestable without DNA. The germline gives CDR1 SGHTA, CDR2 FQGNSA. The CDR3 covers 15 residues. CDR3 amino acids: CASSETSGGTGELFF.

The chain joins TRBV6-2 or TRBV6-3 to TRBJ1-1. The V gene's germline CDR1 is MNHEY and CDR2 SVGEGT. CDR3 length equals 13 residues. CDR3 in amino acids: CASSYQFYTEAFF.

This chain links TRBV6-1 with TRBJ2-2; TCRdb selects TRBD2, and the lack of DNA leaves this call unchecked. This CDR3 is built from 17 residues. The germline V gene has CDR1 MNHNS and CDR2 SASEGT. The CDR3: CASSLTLSVTGTGELFF.

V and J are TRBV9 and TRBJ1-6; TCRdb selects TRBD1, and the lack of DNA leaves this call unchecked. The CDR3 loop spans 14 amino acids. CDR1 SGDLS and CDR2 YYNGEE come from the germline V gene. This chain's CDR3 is CASSARTGFSPLHF.

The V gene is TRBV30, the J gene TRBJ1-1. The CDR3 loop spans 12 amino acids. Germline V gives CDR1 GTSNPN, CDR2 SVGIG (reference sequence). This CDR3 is CAWRQMNTEAFF.

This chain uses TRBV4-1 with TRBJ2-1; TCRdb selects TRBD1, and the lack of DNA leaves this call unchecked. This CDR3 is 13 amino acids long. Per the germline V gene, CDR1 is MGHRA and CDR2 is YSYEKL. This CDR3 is CASSWGGSNEQFF.

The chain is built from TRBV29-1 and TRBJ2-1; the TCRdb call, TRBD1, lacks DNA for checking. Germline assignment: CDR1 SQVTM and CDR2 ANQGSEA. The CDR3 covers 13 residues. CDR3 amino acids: CSVVGQGADEQFF.

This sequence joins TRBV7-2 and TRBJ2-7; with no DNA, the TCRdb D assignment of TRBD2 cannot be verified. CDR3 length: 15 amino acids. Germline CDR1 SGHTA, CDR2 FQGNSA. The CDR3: CASSLGGGGAYEQYF.

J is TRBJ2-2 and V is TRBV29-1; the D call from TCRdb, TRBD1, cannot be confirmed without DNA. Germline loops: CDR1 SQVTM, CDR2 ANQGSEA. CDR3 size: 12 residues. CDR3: CSAGTPTGELFF.

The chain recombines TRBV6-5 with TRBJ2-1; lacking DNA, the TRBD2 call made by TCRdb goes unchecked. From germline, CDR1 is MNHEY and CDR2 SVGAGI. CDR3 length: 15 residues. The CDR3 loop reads CASSYGTSGINEQFF.

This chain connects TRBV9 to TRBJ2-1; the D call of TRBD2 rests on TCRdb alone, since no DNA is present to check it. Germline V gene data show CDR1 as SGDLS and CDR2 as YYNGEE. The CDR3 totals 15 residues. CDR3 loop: CASSVLDYSYNEQFF.

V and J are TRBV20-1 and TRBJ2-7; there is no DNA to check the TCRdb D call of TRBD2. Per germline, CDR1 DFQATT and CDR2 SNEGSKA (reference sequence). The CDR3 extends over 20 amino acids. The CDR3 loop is CSADVRGSGRGSRSSYEQYF.

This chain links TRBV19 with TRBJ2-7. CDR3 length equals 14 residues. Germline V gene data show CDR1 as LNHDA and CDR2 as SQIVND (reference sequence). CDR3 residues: CASSISIRTYEQYF.